This TCR beta chain was sequenced in a study of shared clonotypes between healthy human individuals. Germline V CDR1 and CDR2: LNHDA, SQIVND (reference sequence). The CDR3 covers 14 residues. The V and J ends lost 4 bases and 6 bases, in that order; junction bases with no gene match: 8. Assay execution took place at the deep level. Several immunoSEQ plates held equal portions of the genomic DNA taken from each subset. Profiling relied on immunoSEQ multiplex PCR, and the TCRdb table lists in-frame clones only, not all of them. The table includes a few million clones, approximately 90% detected once. Sequencing input: naive CD4+ T cells from PBMCs. Regarding subset: CD45RA+ positively selected. The rearrangement links TRBV19 to TRBJ1-1; 7 nucleotides agree with TRBD1. The clonotype originates from a man between 18 and 35 years old in good health. Some clones in this sample may be carry-over from other donors' samples. CDR3 nucleotides: TGTGCCAGTAGTAGGACCGGGACAGTAGCTGAAGCTTTCTTT. It yields the protein CASSRTGTVAEAFF.